A selection of T cell receptor beta chains follows, all from one sample in a study of blood T cell repertoires in COVID-19. TCRdb's table, derived via immunoSEQ multiplex PCR, lists solely in-frame clones and lacks some. The sample records under 250,000 clones, approximately 80% being singletons. The sample was peripheral blood. These TCRs come from a woman aged 60-70 years with active or convalescent COVID-19. Each CDR3 is given with its conserved first and last residue. A D gene is named only where the DNA matches it firmly. Clone size, where shown, is once, few, many, or a class for clones that have expanded.

j_gene	abundance	v_gene	len	d_gene	CDR3aa	CDR3nt
TRBJ2-3	.	TRBV5-5	13	.	CASSYQGTDTQYF	TGTGCCAGCAGCTACCAGGGGACAGATACGCAGTATTTT
TRBJ2-7	.	TRBV5-5	14	.	CASSLDRFPYEQYF	TGTGCCAGCAGCTTGGACAGGTTTCCCTACGAGCAGTACTTC
TRBJ2-2	once	TRBV4-1	15	.	CASSQGPGSGGELFF	TGCGCCAGCAGCCAAGGCCCGGGGTCGGGCGGGGAGCTGTTTTTT
TRBJ2-3	.	TRBV4-1	17	.	CASSQESPGAGTDTQYF	TGCGCCAGCAGCCAAGAATCTCCAGGGGCCGGCACAGATACGCAGTATTTT
TRBJ2-6	.	TRBV11-3	14	.	CASSLVSGANVLTF	TGTGCCAGCAGCTTAGTCTCCGGGGCCAACGTCCTGACTTTC
TRBJ1-1	.	TRBV6-6	15	TRBD1	CASTHARQGPTEAFF	TGTGCCAGCACACACGCTCGACAGGGCCCCACTGAAGCTTTCTTT
TRBJ1-2	.	TRBV5-6	13	.	CASSLRVSSGYTF	TGTGCCAGCAGCCTCCGGGTCTCGAGTGGCTACACCTTC
TRBJ1-1	.	TRBV27	16	TRBD1	CASRRSHRGRDTEAFF	TGTGCCAGCAGACGAAGTCACAGGGGGCGAGACACTGAAGCTTTCTTT
TRBJ2-3	.	TRBV19	17	TRBD2	CASVTQRTSGDTDTQYF	TGTGCCAGTGTCACCCAACGGACTAGCGGAGACACAGATACGCAGTATTTT
TRBJ1-6	.	TRBV5-1	15	.	CASTSEGQHNSPLHF	TGCGCCAGCACCTCGGAGGGGCAGCATAATTCACCCCTCCACTTT
TRBJ1-5	.	TRBV19	14	.	CASSTPTEVKPQHF	TGTGCCAGTAGTACTCCGACAGAGGTAAAGCCCCAGCATTTT
TRBJ2-7	.	TRBV9	15	TRBD1	CASSPGQGAGYEQYF	TGTGCCAGCAGCCCGGGACAGGGGGCGGGTTACGAGCAGTACTTC
TRBJ1-1	.	TRBV24-1	16	.	CATSKYSGGKSTEAFF	TGTGCCACCAGTAAATACAGTGGGGGGAAAAGCACTGAAGCTTTCTTT
TRBJ2-2	.	TRBV13	18	TRBD2	CASSYYSGGPGHTGELFF	TGTGCCAGCAGCTATTACAGCGGGGGACCGGGACACACCGGGGAGCTGTTTTTT
TRBJ2-3	.	TRBV15	18	TRBD2	CATSRDYGLAGSTDTQYF	TGTGCCACCAGCAGAGATTATGGATTAGCGGGAAGCACAGATACGCAGTATTTT
TRBJ1-5	once	TRBV27	15	TRBD1	CASSLGTGGSQPQHF	TGTGCCAGCAGTTTAGGGACAGGGGGCAGTCAGCCCCAGCATTTT
TRBJ2-5	.	TRBV7-9	15	.	CASSAGRIQIETQYF	TGTGCCAGCAGCGCGGGACGGATCCAGATAGAGACCCAGTACTTC
TRBJ2-2	.	TRBV18	15	.	CASSSYGGQGGELFF	TGTGCCAGCTCATCCTACGGGGGGCAAGGCGGGGAGCTGTTTTTT
TRBJ2-2	.	TRBV7-9	17	TRBD1	CASSRPITQGVPGELFF	TGTGCCAGCAGCCGACCTATAACACAGGGGGTCCCCGGGGAGCTGTTTTTT
TRBJ2-1	.	TRBV9	18	TRBD2	CASSVDPGTSGANNEQFF	TGTGCCAGCAGCGTAGATCCGGGGACTAGCGGGGCAAACAATGAGCAGTTCTTC
TRBJ2-7	once	TRBV15	18	TRBD2	CATSRDLASGGLSYEQYF	TGTGCCACCAGCAGAGATCTCGCATCGGGAGGGCTCTCCTACGAGCAGTACTTC
TRBJ1-1	.	TRBV5-4	14	.	CASSLRQLNTEAFF	TGTGCCAGCAGCTTGAGACAGCTGAACACTGAAGCTTTCTTT
TRBJ2-1	.	TRBV5-4	16	TRBD2	CASSLAGLAGVDEQFF	TGTGCCAGCAGCCTGGCGGGACTAGCGGGAGTGGATGAGCAGTTCTTC
TRBJ2-1	once	TRBV11-1	15	TRBD1	CASAKGADSYNEQFF	TGTGCCAGCGCGAAGGGGGCGGACTCCTACAATGAGCAGTTCTTC
TRBJ2-3	.	TRBV7-9	14	TRBD1	CASSRTGYTDTQYF	TGTGCCAGCAGCCGGACAGGATACACAGATACGCAGTATTTT
TRBJ1-2	.	TRBV29-1	15	.	CSVEMGQDAPYGYTF	TGCAGCGTTGAAATGGGGCAGGACGCCCCGTATGGCTACACCTTC
TRBJ1-3	few	TRBV15	14	.	CATSITGSENTIYF	TGTGCCACCAGCATCACAGGGTCGGAAAACACCATATATTTT
TRBJ2-2	.	TRBV3-1/TRBV3-2	17	TRBD2	CASSHARSGVNTGELFF	TGTGCCAGCAGCCACGCGAGGAGCGGGGTGAACACCGGGGAGCTGTTTTTT
TRBJ2-5	few	TRBV30	14	TRBD2	CAWSGGRAAETQYF	TGTGCCTGGAGTGGCGGGAGGGCCGCAGAGACCCAGTACTTC
TRBJ1-1	.	TRBV30	14	.	CAWSYGGLGTEAFF	TGTGCCTGGAGTTACGGGGGGCTGGGAACTGAAGCTTTCTTT
TRBJ1-5	.	TRBV5-6	14	.	CASSSGLVNQPQHF	TGTGCCAGCAGCTCGGGACTAGTCAATCAGCCCCAGCATTTT
TRBJ1-4	.	TRBV6-1	15	.	CASSERAGVNEKLFF	TGTGCCAGCAGTGAAAGGGCAGGGGTAAATGAAAAACTGTTTTTT
TRBJ2-1	.	TRBV7-8	15	TRBD2	CASSVRGGVPNEQFF	TGTGCCAGCAGCGTGCGGGGGGGCGTCCCTAATGAGCAGTTCTTC
TRBJ2-5	.	TRBV5-4	14	TRBD1	CASSSRTGGETQYF	TGTGCCAGCAGCTCCCGGACAGGGGGAGAGACCCAGTACTTC
TRBJ2-1	.	TRBV19	15	TRBD1	CASSMGRAGDSEQFF	TGTGCCAGTAGTATGGGGCGGGCCGGGGACAGCGAGCAGTTCTTC
TRBJ1-2	once	TRBV2	13	TRBD1	CASSRDRGDGYTF	TGTGCCAGCAGTCGGGACAGGGGCGATGGCTACACCTTC
TRBJ1-4	.	TRBV5-4	14	TRBD1	CASSLGTGAGKLFF	TGTGCCAGCAGCTTGGGGACAGGAGCAGGGAAACTGTTTTTT
TRBJ2-5	.	TRBV6-5	14	TRBD2	CASRVAGDSETQYF	TGTGCCAGCAGGGTAGCGGGGGATTCGGAGACCCAGTACTTC
TRBJ2-1	.	TRBV10-3	15	TRBD2	CAITPGLAGYNEQFF	TGTGCCATCACACCGGGACTAGCGGGTTATAATGAGCAGTTCTTC
TRBJ2-1	.	TRBV7-9	16	.	CASSPWSGSSYNEQFF	TGTGCCAGCAGCCCTTGGAGCGGAAGTTCCTACAATGAGCAGTTCTTC
TRBJ1-6	.	TRBV5-5	15	.	CASSSNRDTYSPLHF	TGTGCCAGCAGCTCCAACCGGGACACTTATTCACCCCTCCACTTT
TRBJ1-2	.	TRBV2	15	TRBD1	CASSAGTESRYGYTF	TGTGCCAGCAGTGCGGGGACAGAGTCTCGATATGGCTACACCTTC
TRBJ1-2	.	TRBV7-8	15	.	CASSALGHAGTGYTF	TGTGCCAGCAGCGCGTTGGGCCACGCGGGGACTGGCTACACCTTC
TRBJ2-1	.	TRBV7-3	17	TRBD2	CASSPQGVLAGDNEQFF	TGTGCCAGCAGTCCCCAGGGGGTCCTAGCGGGAGACAATGAGCAGTTCTTC
TRBJ2-2	.	TRBV18	16	TRBD1	CASSPPTGLDTGELFF	TGTGCCAGCTCACCACCGACAGGGCTAGACACCGGGGAGCTGTTTTTT
TRBJ2-2	.	TRBV6-2/TRBV6-3	14	.	CASSYSWNTGELFF	TGTGCCAGCAGTTATAGCTGGAACACCGGGGAGCTGTTTTTT
TRBJ2-3	.	TRBV20-1	11	.	CSARVLDTQYF	TGCAGTGCCAGAGTACTAGATACGCAGTATTTT
TRBJ1-1	.	TRBV18	13	TRBD1	CASSPRDRGEAFF	TGTGCCAGCTCACCACGGGACAGGGGTGAAGCTTTCTTT
TRBJ2-1	once	TRBV11-3	14	.	CASSLDAPYNEQFF	TGTGCCAGCAGCTTAGATGCGCCCTACAATGAGCAGTTCTTC
TRBJ1-2	.	TRBV27	16	.	CASSPWGVIANYGYTF	TGTGCCAGCAGCCCCTGGGGAGTTATAGCTAACTATGGCTACACCTTC